One sample yielded the 26 T cell receptor beta chains listed below, sequenced in a study of cytomegalovirus exposure and HLA in healthy donors (dated by TCRdb to about 2017). Library generation was performed with the immunoSEQ multiplex PCR assay. A mixture of 60 forward primers for TCR Vbeta segments and 13 reverse primers for TCR Jbeta segments was used in the multiplex PCR. Here the immuneACCESS table is served through TCRdb, limited to in-frame sequences with V and J called. Missing clones are a known gap in these copies; in checked studies unresolved V genes cover under half, and the rest lacks a known reason. The sample's table lists a count of around 76,000 clones. The ten biggest clones cover about 5% of the sample. The sequenced material came from PBMCs. These TCRs come from a man between 35 and 55 years old in good health and CMV-seronegative.

The chain links TRBV27 to TRBJ2-1; 9 bases agree with TRBD1. V dropped 8 bases and J dropped 5; count of bases not matched to a gene: 7. The germline V gene encodes CDR1 MNHEY and CDR2 SMNVEV (reference sequence). The CDR3 length is 14 residues. The CDR3 DNA is TGTGCCAGCCGGAGACAGGGGGGGAACAATGAGCAGTTCTTC. Translating it yields CASRRQGGNNEQFF.

The chain has TRBV7-2 and TRBJ2-3; 8 bases match TRBD2. V was clipped by 5 bases and J by 6 bases; unmatched bases: 10. The CDR3 is 15 amino acids. Per the germline V gene, CDR1 is SGHTA and CDR2 is FQGNSA. CDR3 coding DNA: TGTGCCAGCAGCCCAGGGGCGGGGGGCCTGGATACGCAGTATTTT. This encodes CASSPGAGGLDTQYF.

The V and J genes are TRBV30 and TRBJ1-5, with D perhaps matching TRBD1 (5 bases). This CDR3 comprises 15 residues. Trimming removed 0 bases at V and 2 bases at J, with 11 bases between. In germline, CDR1 is GTSNPN, CDR2 SVGIG (reference sequence). The CDR3 bases are TGTGCCTGGAGTGTTAGGGGTTTCCGCAATCAGCCCCAGCATTTT. Its translation: CAWSVRGFRNQPQHF.

The rearrangement uses TRBV7-8 and TRBJ1-2; tentatively, D is TRBD1 (6 bases). Trimming cost V 5 bases and J 8 bases, with 15 bases left between them. CDR3 length: 13 amino acids. Germline CDR1 is SGHVS and CDR2 is FQNEAQ. The CDR3 DNA follows: TGTGCCAGCAGCCATACAGGGTTACAGGGCTACACCTTC. It yields the protein CASSHTGLQGYTF.

The rearrangement uses TRBV6-5 and TRBJ2-6, with a tentative D call TRBD1 (6 bases). The germline CDR1 and CDR2 sequences are MNHEY and SVGAGI. The CDR3 sequence is 15 residues long. V was clipped by 8 bases and J by 2 bases, with 13 bases between them. The chain's CDR3 is CASGTGWAGANVLTF. CDR3 sequence (DNA): TGTGCCAGCGGTACAGGGTGGGCTGGGGCCAACGTCCTGACTTTC.

The rearrangement joins TRBV29-1 to TRBJ2-1; no clear D. The CDR3 runs to 9 residues. CDR1 is SQVTM and CDR2 is ANQGSEA in the germline V gene. V shed 4 bases and J shed 10 bases, with 5 bases lying between them. CDR3 sequence (DNA): TGCAGCGTTGGGCGGGAGCAGTTCTTC. Translation: CSVGREQFF.

The rearrangement joins TRBV5-1 to TRBJ1-2, with 9 bases matching TRBD1. CDR3 length: 15 residues. V was clipped by 4 bases and J by 6 bases; unmatched bases: 10. Germline-derived CDR1 and CDR2 are SGHRS and YFSETQ. The CDR3 sequence: CASSLFPGQGNGYTF. Written as DNA, the CDR3 is TGCGCCAGCAGCCTGTTCCCGGGACAGGGTAATGGCTACACCTTC.

The rearrangement uses TRBV27 and TRBJ2-7, with 7 bases lining up with TRBD2. The CDR3 runs 16 residues. Trimming cost V 5 bases and J 0 bases; bases outside gene matches: 10. Germline-derived CDR1 and CDR2 are MNHEY and SMNVEV (reference sequence). The CDR3 sequence is CASSPSRGESSYEQYF. The CDR3 DNA reads as TGTGCCAGCAGTCCAAGTCGGGGGGAAAGCTCCTACGAGCAGTACTTC.

The chain uses TRBV10-3 and TRBJ1-1, with 8 positions matching TRBD1. Germline CDR1 ENHRY, CDR2 SYGVKD. V lost 7 bases, J lost 2 bases, and 3 bases stayed unmatched. This CDR3 comprises 13 residues. The CDR3 is CAIKTGENTEAFF. In nucleotides, the CDR3 is TGTGCCATCAAGACAGGGGAAAACACTGAAGCTTTCTTT.

The gene calls are TRBV10-3 and TRBJ2-2, with D possibly being TRBD2 (6 bases). The CDR3 length is 15 residues. Trimming stripped 4 bases from V and 4 bases from J, with 13 bases between. CDR1 is ENHRY and CDR2 is SYGVKD in the germline V gene. CDR3 sequence: CAISAGEWSTGELFF. CDR3 in DNA: TGTGCCATCAGTGCGGGGGAATGGAGCACCGGGGAGCTGTTTTTT.

V is TRBV14 and J is TRBJ1-4; 7 nucleotides match TRBD1. This CDR3 spans 15 amino acids. The germline V gene has CDR1 SGHDN and CDR2 FVKESK. The V and J ends lost 4 bases and 7 bases, in that order; junction bases with no gene match: 9. The CDR3 DNA is TGTGCCAGCAGCCTAAGTGGGGACAGTGGTGAAAAACTGTTTTTT. Translated: CASSLSGDSGEKLFF.

V and J are TRBV12-5 and TRBJ2-3; 12 nucleotides agree with TRBD2. Germline loops: CDR1 LGHNT, CDR2 FRNRAP. Trimming cost V 1 base and J 4 bases; bases outside gene matches: 3. The CDR3 loop spans 16 amino acids. This CDR3 reads CASGLGLAGAPDTQYF. The CDR3 bases are TGTGCTAGTGGTTTGGGACTAGCGGGAGCGCCAGATACGCAGTATTTT.

The CDR3 region is CAWSVRVAGAPRTQYF. The CDR3 DNA is TGTGCCTGGAGTGTACGGGTAGCGGGGGCCCCCCGAACGCAGTATTTT. The chain joins TRBV30 to TRBJ2-3; 9 bases match TRBD2. The CDR3 is 16 residues long. Unmatched junction bases numbered 13, after V lost 0 bases and J lost 9 bases. CDR1 and CDR2 from the germline V gene are GTSNPN and SVGIG (reference sequence). The full variable domain, its missing parts supplied by reference TRBV30 and TRBJ2-3, is SQTIHQWPATLVQPVGSPLSLECTVEGTSNPNLYWYRQAAGRGLQLLFYSVGIGQISSEVPQNLSASRPQDRQFILSSKKLLLSDSGFYLCAWSVRVAGAPRTQYFGPGTRLTVL.

This chain links TRBV29-1 with TRBJ1-1, with D possibly matching TRBD1 (5 bases). Germline V gene lookup returns CDR1 SQVTM and CDR2 ANQGSEA. The CDR3 is made up of 14 amino acids. V gave up 1 base and J gave up 0 bases, with 9 bases separating them. In DNA form, the CDR3 reads TGCAGCGTTGAAGGCGGGGACTTGAACACTGAAGCTTTCTTT. This codes for CSVEGGDLNTEAFF.

The chain employs TRBV7-2 and TRBJ2-1; D not resolved. The CDR3 is 14 amino acids. Looked up from germline, CDR1 is SGHTA and CDR2 is FQGNSA. The V gene lost 5 bases and the J gene lost 5 bases, with 13 bases spanning the gap. This chain's CDR3 is CASSQNRYDNEQFF. For the CDR3, the DNA is TGTGCCAGCAGCCAAAACCGGTACGACAATGAGCAGTTCTTC. Complete variable domain (other parts from reference TRBV7-2 and TRBJ2-1): GAGVSQSPSNKVTEKGKDVELRCDPISGHTALYWYRQSLGQGLEFLIYFQGNSAPDKSGLPSDRFSAERTGGSVSTLTIQRTQQEDSAVYLCASSQNRYDNEQFFGPGTRLTVL.

The chain couples TRBV7-2 to TRBJ1-3; D is unclear. The CDR3 loop spans 15 amino acids. The germline V gene encodes CDR1 SGHTA and CDR2 FQGNSA. Trimming removed 1 base from V and 4 bases from J, with 11 bases in between. The CDR3: CASSLGAGRGNTIYF. DNA for the CDR3: TGTGCCAGCAGCTTAGGCGCGGGGAGAGGAAACACCATATATTTT.

V usage is TRBV13 and J usage is TRBJ2-7; unclear D gene. The CDR3 sequence is 12 residues long. Germline assignment: CDR1 PRHDT and CDR2 FYEKMQ (reference sequence). The V gene lost 0 bases and the J gene lost 10 bases, with 10 bases spanning the gap. The CDR3 coding sequence is TGTGCCAGCAGCTTAGGCCTGGCTTCTCAGTACTTC. It translates to CASSLGLASQYF.

The V and J genes are TRBV2 and TRBJ1-4; 9 bases align to TRBD1. From germline, CDR1 is SNHLY and CDR2 FYNNEI. The CDR3 contains 15 residues. V was pared by 7 bases and J by 8 bases, with 11 bases of the junction left unmatched. Here the CDR3 reads CASNPTQGAREKLFF. In DNA form, the CDR3 reads TGTGCCAGCAACCCCACACAGGGGGCTAGGGAAAAACTGTTTTTT.

The genes are TRBV2 and TRBJ2-1, with a tentative D call TRBD1 (5 bases). Germline V CDR1 and CDR2: SNHLY, FYNNEI. The length of the CDR3 is 10 residues. CDR3 nucleotides: TGTGCTCCCCGTGGGGCTGCGCGGTTCTTC. Protein product: CAPRGAARFF.

The CDR3 nucleotides read TGTGCCAGCAGCCTGGTGGGGGGGCAGGGTTCACCCCTCCACTTT. It translates to CASSLVGGQGSPLHF. The chain recombines TRBV7-2 with TRBJ1-6; TRBD1 is a possible D gene (6 bases). Per the germline V gene, CDR1 is SGHTA and CDR2 is FQGNSA. The CDR3 covers 15 residues. Trimming took off 5 bases at V and 9 bases at J, with 17 bases between the two ends.

The rearrangement uses TRBV19 and TRBJ2-1; D is possibly TRBD2 (6 bases). The CDR3 loop spans 15 amino acids. V was clipped by 5 bases and J by 4 bases, with 15 bases between them. Looked up from germline, CDR1 is LNHDA and CDR2 is SQIVND (reference sequence). The CDR3, as DNA: TGTGCCAGTAGTCGAACTAGCCAACTGTACAATGAGCAGTTCTTC. Amino acids: CASSRTSQLYNEQFF.

This sequence joins TRBV19 and TRBJ2-1; D is perhaps TRBD1 (5 bases). Trimming pared 6 bases from V and 4 bases from J, leaving 19 bases between. The CDR3 covers 16 residues. The germline V gene has CDR1 LNHDA and CDR2 SQIVND (reference sequence). As DNA, the CDR3 is TGTGCCAGTAGCCTAAAGGGGCGGACCCCTTACAATGAGCAGTTCTTC. Its protein product is CASSLKGRTPYNEQFF.

This chain connects TRBV4-3 to TRBJ2-1; 9 bases map to TRBD2. Germline V gene data show CDR1 as LGHNA and CDR2 as YSLEER. CDR3 size: 17 residues. The J segment lost 3 bases and the V segment lost 4 bases, leaving 10 bases of the junction unmatched. CDR3 coding DNA: TGCGCCAGCAGCCGAAAGATTAGCGGGGGCCACTACAATGAGCAGTTCTTC. This sequence encodes CASSRKISGGHYNEQFF.

The V call is TRBV5-1, the J call TRBJ1-5; 9 nucleotides align to TRBD1. The germline V gene has CDR1 SGHRS and CDR2 YFSETQ. Trimming took 4 bases from V and 7 from J; bases not matched to a gene: 6. The CDR3 loop spans 14 amino acids. As DNA, the CDR3 is TGCGCCAGCAGCAACAGACAGGGGGGACAGCCCCAGCATTTT. Amino acids: CASSNRQGGQPQHF.

This chain links TRBV4-2 with TRBJ2-5; 9 bases map to TRBD2. The J call is uncertain, as TRBJ2-7 better fits the DNA end. The germline gives CDR1 LGHNA, CDR2 YNFKEQ. The CDR3 consists of 14 residues. For the CDR3, the DNA is TGTGCCAGCAGCCAGCGGGGGGGCCCCTACGAGCAGTACTTC. Protein product: CASSQRGGPYEQYF.

Regarding this clone: Because the CDR3 is missing its conserved closing phenylalanine or tryptophan, this is likely a read error. The V gene is TRBV10-1, the J gene TRBJ1-3; D is unclear. In germline, CDR1 is WNHNN, CDR2 SYGVQD (reference sequence). CDR3 length equals 15 residues. V was shortened by 10 bases and J by 0 bases, with 16 bases between the two germline ends. The CDR3 DNA sequence: TGCGCCACCTTAGGAGGGCGAGACTCTGGAAACACCATATATTCT. Amino acid sequence: CATLGGRDSGNTIYS.